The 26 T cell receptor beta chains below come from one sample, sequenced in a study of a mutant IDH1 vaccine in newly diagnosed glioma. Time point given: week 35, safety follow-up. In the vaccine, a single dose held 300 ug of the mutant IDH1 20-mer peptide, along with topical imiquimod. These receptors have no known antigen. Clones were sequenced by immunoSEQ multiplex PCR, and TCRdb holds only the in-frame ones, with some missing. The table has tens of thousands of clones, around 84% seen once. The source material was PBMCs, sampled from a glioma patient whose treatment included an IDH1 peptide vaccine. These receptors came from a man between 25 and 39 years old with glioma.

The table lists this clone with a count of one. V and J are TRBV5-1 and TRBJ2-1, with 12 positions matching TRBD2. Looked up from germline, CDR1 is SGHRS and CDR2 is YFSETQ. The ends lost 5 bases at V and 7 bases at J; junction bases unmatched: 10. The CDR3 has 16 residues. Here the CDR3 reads CASSSILAGGTNEQFF. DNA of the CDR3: TGCGCCAGCAGTTCTATACTAGCGGGGGGAACGAATGAGCAGTTCTTC.

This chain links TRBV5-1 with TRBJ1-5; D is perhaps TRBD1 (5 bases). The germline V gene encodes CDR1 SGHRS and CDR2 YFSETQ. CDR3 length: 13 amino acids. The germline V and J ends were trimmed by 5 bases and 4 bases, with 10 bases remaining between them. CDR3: CASSAGLNQPQHF. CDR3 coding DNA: TGCGCCAGCAGTGCGGGGCTTAATCAGCCCCAGCATTTT.

In DNA form, the CDR3 reads TGTGCCAGCAGCCCCCAGCTAGCGAGTAGCACAGATACGCAGTATTTT. Amino acid sequence: CASSPQLASSTDTQYF. The chain is built from TRBV11-2 and TRBJ2-3; D is possibly TRBD2 (6 bases). V was clipped by 5 bases and J by 0 bases, with 15 bases between them. The CDR3 is 16 amino acids. Germline lookup yields CDR1 SGHAT and CDR2 FQNNGV.

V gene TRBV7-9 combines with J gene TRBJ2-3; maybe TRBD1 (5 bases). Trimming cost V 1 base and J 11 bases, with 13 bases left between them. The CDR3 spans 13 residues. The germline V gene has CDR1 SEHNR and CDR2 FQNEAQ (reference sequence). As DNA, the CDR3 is TGTGCCAGCAGCTTAGTAAGAGCGCAGGGGCAGTATTTT. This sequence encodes CASSLVRAQGQYF.

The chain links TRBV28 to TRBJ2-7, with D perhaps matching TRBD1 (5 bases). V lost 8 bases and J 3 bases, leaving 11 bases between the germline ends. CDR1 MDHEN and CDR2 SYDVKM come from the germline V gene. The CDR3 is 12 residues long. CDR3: CASPGWRYEQYF. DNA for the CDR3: TGTGCCAGCCCAGGGTGGCGCTACGAGCAGTACTTC.

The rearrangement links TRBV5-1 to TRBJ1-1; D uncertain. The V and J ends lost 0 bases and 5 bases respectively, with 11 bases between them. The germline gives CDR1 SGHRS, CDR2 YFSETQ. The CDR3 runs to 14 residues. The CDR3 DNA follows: TGCGCCAGCAGCTTGGCCCATGAAGAGACTGAAGCTTTCTTT. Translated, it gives CASSLAHEETEAFF.

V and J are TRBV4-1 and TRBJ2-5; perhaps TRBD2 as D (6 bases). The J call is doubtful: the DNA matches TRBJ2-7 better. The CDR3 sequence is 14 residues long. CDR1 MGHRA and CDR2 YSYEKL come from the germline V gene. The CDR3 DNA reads TGCGCCAGCAGCCTAAACGGGGGAACTAACGAGCAGTACTTC. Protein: CASSLNGGTNEQYF.

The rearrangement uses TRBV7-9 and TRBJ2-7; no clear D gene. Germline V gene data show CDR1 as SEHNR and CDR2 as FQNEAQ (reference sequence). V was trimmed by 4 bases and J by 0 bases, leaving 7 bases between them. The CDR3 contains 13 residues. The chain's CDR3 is CASSYSNSYEQYF. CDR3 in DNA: TGTGCCAGCAGCTACAGCAACTCCTACGAGCAGTACTTC.

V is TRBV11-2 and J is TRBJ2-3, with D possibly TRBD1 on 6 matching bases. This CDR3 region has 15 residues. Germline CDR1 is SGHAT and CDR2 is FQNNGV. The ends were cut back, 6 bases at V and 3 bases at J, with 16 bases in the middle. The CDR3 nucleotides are TGTGCCAGCAGGCCTACAGGGTTTAGGACAGATACGCAGTATTTT. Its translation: CASRPTGFRTDTQYF.

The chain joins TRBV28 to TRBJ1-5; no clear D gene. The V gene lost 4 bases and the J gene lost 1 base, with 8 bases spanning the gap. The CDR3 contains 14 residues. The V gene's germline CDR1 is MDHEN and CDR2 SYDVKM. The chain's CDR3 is CASSSPGSNQPQHF. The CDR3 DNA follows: TGTGCCAGCAGTTCACCGGGAAGCAATCAGCCCCAGCATTTT.

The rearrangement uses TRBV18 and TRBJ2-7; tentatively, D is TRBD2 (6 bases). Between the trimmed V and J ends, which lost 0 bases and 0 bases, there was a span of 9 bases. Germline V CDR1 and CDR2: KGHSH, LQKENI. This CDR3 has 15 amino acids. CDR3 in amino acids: CASSPPGGSSYEQYF. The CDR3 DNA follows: TGTGCCAGCTCACCACCGGGGGGTAGCTCCTACGAGCAGTACTTC.

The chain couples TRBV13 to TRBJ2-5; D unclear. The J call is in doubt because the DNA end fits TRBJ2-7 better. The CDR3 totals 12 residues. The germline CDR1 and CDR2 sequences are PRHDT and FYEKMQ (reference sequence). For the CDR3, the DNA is TGTGCCAGCAGCTTGGTTAACTACGAGCAGTACTTC. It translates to CASSLVNYEQYF.

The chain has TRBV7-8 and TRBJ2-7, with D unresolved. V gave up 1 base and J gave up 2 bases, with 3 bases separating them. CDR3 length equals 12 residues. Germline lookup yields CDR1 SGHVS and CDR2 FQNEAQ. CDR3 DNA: TGTGCCAGCAGCTTAGGGGCCTACGAGCAGTACTTC. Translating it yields CASSLGAYEQYF.

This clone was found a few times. The CDR3 nucleotides are TGTGCCAGCAGCTTAGTAGGCAGGGTCCGCCTCGAGCAGTACTTC. Its protein is CASSLVGRVRLEQYF. This chain connects TRBV11-2 to TRBJ2-7; D is perhaps TRBD1 (5 bases). This CDR3 spans 15 amino acids. The V end was cut by 1 base, the J end by 6 bases, with 16 bases between. Germline V gene sequence: CDR1 SGHAT, CDR2 FQNNGV.

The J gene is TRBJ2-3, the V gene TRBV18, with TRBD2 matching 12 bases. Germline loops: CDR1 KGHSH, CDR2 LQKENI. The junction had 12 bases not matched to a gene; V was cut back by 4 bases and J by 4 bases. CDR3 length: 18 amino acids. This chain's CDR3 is CASSLLTSGGPRADTQYF. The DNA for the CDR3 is TGTGCCAGCTCACTCCTGACTAGCGGGGGCCCCAGGGCAGATACGCAGTATTTT.

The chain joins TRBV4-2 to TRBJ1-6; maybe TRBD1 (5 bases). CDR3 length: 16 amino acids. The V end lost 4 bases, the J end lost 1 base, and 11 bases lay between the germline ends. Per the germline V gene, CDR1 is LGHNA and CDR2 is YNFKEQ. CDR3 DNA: TGTGCCAGCAGCCGCCGCCAGGGTTCCTATAATTCACCCCTCCACTTT. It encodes CASSRRQGSYNSPLHF.

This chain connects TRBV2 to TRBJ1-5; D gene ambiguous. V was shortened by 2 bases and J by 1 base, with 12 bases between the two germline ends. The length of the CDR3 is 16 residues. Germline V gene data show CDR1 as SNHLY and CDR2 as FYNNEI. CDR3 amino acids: CASSERVGYSNQPQHF. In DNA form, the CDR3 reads TGTGCCAGCAGTGAACGAGTAGGGTACAGCAATCAGCCCCAGCATTTT.

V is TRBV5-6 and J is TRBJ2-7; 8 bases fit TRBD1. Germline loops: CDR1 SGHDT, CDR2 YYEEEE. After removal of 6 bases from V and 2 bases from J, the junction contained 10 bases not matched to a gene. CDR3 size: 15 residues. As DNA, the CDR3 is TGTGCCAGCACCACGGGGACAGGTTATCCCTACGAGCAGTACTTC. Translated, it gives CASTTGTGYPYEQYF.

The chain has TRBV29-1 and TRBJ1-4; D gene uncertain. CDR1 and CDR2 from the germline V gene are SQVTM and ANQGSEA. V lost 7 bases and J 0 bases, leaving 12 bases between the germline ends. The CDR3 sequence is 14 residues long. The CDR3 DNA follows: TGCAGCGCGTCTAGGGCAGCAACTAATGAAAAACTGTTTTTT. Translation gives CSASRAATNEKLFF.

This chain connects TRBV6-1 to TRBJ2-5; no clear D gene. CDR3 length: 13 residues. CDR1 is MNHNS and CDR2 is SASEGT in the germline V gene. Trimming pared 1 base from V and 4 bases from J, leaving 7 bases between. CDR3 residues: CASSEGVRETQYF. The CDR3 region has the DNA TGTGCCAGCAGTGAAGGGGTCAGAGAGACCCAGTACTTC.

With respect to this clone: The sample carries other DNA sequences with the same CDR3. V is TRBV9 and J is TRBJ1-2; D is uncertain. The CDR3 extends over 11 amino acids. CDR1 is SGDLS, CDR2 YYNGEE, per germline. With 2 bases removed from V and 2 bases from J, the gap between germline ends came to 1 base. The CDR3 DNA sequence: TGTGCCAGCAGCGTGAACTATGGCTACACCTTC. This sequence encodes CASSVNYGYTF.

The CDR3 loop reads CASSRRGVDEKLFF. CDR3 nucleotides: TGTGCCAGCAGCAGGAGAGGGGTGGATGAAAAACTGTTTTTT. V usage is TRBV7-9 and J usage is TRBJ1-4, with a possible D match to TRBD1 (5 bases). Germline V gene data show CDR1 as SEHNR and CDR2 as FQNEAQ (reference sequence). CDR3 size: 14 residues. V dropped 5 bases and J dropped 6 bases, with 13 bases sitting between them. Combining the CDR3 with reference TRBV7-9 and TRBJ1-4 gives the whole variable domain DTGVSQNPRHKITKRGQNVTFRCDPISEHNRLYWYRQTLGQGPEFLTYFQNEAQLEKSRLLSDRFSAERPKGSFSTLEIQRTEQGDSAMYLCASSRRGVDEKLFFGSGTQLSVL.

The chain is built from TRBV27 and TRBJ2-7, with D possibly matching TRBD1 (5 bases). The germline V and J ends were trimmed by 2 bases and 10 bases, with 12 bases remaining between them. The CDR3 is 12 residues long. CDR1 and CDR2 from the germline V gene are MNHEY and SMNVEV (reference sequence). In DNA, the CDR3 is TGTGCCAGCAGTTTAACCAGGGAAGAACAGTACTTC. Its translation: CASSLTREEQYF.

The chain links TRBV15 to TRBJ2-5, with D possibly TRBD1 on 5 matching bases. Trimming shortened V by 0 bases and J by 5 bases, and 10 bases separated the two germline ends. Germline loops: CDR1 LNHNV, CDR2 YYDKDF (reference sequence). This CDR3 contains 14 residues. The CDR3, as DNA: TGTGCCACCAGCAGAGAAGCAGGGTGGGAGACCCAGTACTTC. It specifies CATSREAGWETQYF.

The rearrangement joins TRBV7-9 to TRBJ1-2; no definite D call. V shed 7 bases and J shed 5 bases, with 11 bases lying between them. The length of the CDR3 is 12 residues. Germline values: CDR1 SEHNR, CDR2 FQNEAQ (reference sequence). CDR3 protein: CASTGTLYGYTF. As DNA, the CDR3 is TGTGCCAGCACGGGCACCTTATATGGCTACACCTTC.

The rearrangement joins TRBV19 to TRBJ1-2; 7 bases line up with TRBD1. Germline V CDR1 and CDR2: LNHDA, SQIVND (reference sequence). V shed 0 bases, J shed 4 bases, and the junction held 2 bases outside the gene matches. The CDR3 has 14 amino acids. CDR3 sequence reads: CASSIDRQGYGYTF. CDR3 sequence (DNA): TGTGCCAGTAGTATAGACCGACAGGGCTATGGCTACACCTTC. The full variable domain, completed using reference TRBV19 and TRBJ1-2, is DGGITQSPKYLFRKEGQNVTLSCEQNLNHDAMYWYRQDPGQGLRLIYYSQIVNDFQKGDIAEGYSVSREKKESFPLTVTSAQKNPTAFYLCASSIDRQGYGYTFGSGTRLTVV.